This is a list of T cell receptor beta chains from one sample in a study of cytomegalovirus exposure and HLA in healthy donors. The method was immunoSEQ multiplex PCR; TCRdb's version includes in-frame clones alone and lacks a portion of them. Of about 120,000 clones in the sample, roughly nine tenths were seen once. The sample consisted of PBMCs. These receptors were taken from a woman aged 18-35 years in good health and CMV-seronegative. Both conserved end residues are part of each CDR3. The order of the fields is clone size, D gene, J gene, V gene, CDR3 protein, CDR3 DNA. A D gene is named only where the DNA matches it firmly. Clone size is shown for a subset of rows, as once, few, many or a class of expanded clone.

>.|.|TRBJ1-1|TRBV7-9
CASSLSQTGTQEDFF
TGTGCCAGCAGCTTATCGCAAACCGGGACTCAGGAGGATTTCTTT
>.|.|TRBJ2-1|TRBV27
CASAKGKTEQFF
TGTGCCAGCGCAAAGGGGAAAACTGAGCAGTTCTTC
>.|TRBD2|TRBJ2-1|TRBV7-8
CASSSPGLADSYNEQFF
TGTGCCAGCAGCTCGCCCGGACTAGCGGACTCCTACAATGAGCAGTTCTTC
>once|TRBD2|TRBJ2-5|TRBV7-9
CASSSGTVRGVETQYF
TGTGCCAGCAGCTCCGGGACGGTCCGGGGGGTAGAGACCCAGTACTTC
>.|TRBD2|TRBJ2-3|TRBV2
CASSARLAGISTDTQYF
TGTGCCAGCAGTGCACGACTAGCGGGGATTAGCACAGATACGCAGTATTTT
>.|.|TRBJ2-7|TRBV29-1
CSVCPTGGYEQYF
TGCAGCGTCTGCCCGACAGGTGGCTACGAGCAGTACTTC
>once|.|TRBJ2-3|TRBV6-1
CASSADWAGDTQYF
TGTGCCAGCAGTGCTGACTGGGCGGGGGATACGCAGTATTTT
>.|.|TRBJ2-2|TRBV19
CASKRDTGELFF
TGTGCCAGTAAACGGGACACCGGGGAGCTGTTTTTT
>once|TRBD1|TRBJ1-2|TRBV7-8
CASSADRVANYGYTF
TGTGCCAGCAGCGCGGACAGGGTGGCTAACTATGGCTACACCTTC
>.|.|TRBJ1-5|TRBV9
CASSVAVDNQPQHF
TGTGCCAGCAGCGTAGCGGTCGATAATCAGCCCCAGCATTTT
>.|TRBD2|TRBJ2-2|TRBV2
CASGSFGTSGRRSGELFF
TGTGCCAGCGGATCCTTCGGGACTAGCGGGAGGAGATCCGGGGAGCTGTTTTTT
>.|.|TRBJ2-5|TRBV2
CASSGALERYQETQYF
TGTGCCAGCAGTGGGGCCCTAGAGCGGTACCAAGAGACCCAGTACTTC
>.|TRBD1|TRBJ1-6|TRBV7-2
CASRPTGASYNSPLHF
TGTGCCAGCAGGCCCACAGGGGCCTCTTATAATTCACCCCTCCACTTT
>.|TRBD2|TRBJ2-3|TRBV5-6
CASLRTGGHTDTQYF
TGTGCCAGCCTTCGGACGGGAGGGCACACAGATACGCAGTATTTT
>.|.|TRBJ1-5|TRBV28
CASSSPNYSNQPQHF
TGTGCCAGCAGTTCCCCGAACTATAGCAATCAGCCCCAGCATTTT
>.|.|TRBJ1-2|TRBV18
CASAESQGFGGYTF
TGTGCCAGCGCGGAGTCACAGGGATTCGGTGGCTACACCTTC
>.|.|TRBJ1-1|TRBV19
CASSFRTGNTEAFF
TGTGCCAGTAGTTTCCGAACGGGAAACACTGAAGCTTTCTTT
>.|.|TRBJ2-1|TRBV4-2
CASSQDFPSREQFF
TGTGCCAGCAGCCAAGATTTTCCGTCTCGGGAGCAGTTCTTC
>once|.|TRBJ2-3|TRBV6-1
CASSLLAALGDTQYF
TGTGCCAGCAGCCTACTAGCAGCGTTGGGGGATACGCAGTATTTT
>.|.|TRBJ2-7|TRBV6-1
CASISGSYEQYF
TGTGCCAGCATTAGTGGCTCCTACGAGCAGTACTTC
>.|TRBD1|TRBJ1-2|TRBV5-4
CASTANKQGAHGYTF
TGTGCCAGCACCGCCAATAAACAGGGGGCGCACGGCTACACCTTC
>.|.|TRBJ1-2|TRBV10-3
CAISEDRTRGYTF
TGTGCCATCAGCGAAGACCGAACTAGAGGCTACACCTTC
>.|TRBD1|TRBJ1-3|TRBV28
CASSFGDRANTIYF
TGTGCCAGCAGTTTTGGGGACAGGGCAAACACCATATATTTT
>.|TRBD2|TRBJ2-5|TRBV18
CASSLAGGQETQYF
TGTGCCAGCTCACTAGCGGGAGGCCAAGAGACCCAGTACTTC